This T cell receptor beta chain stems from a study of T cell responses to AZD1222 COVID-19 vaccine. On this clone itself: The antigen is undetermined.

In germline, CDR1 is WNHNN, CDR2 SYGVQD (reference sequence). The germline V and J ends were trimmed by 4 bases and 3 bases, with 10 bases remaining between them. CDR3 length: 13 residues. The method was immunoSEQ multiplex PCR; TCRdb's version includes in-frame clones alone and lacks a portion of them. This table holds roughly 97,000 clones, 80% to 90% found once. Study-wide results and limits: Donors skewed white British and female; clonal diversity was possibly underestimated. Repertoires were obtained solely post-peak T cell response.

The clonotype comes from an adult in good health. The chain has TRBV10-1 and TRBJ2-7; D uncertain. The specimen was peripheral blood, collected on day 0 of AZD1222 vaccination. CDR3 in amino acids: CASSGDPSYEQYF. The CDR3 DNA reads as TGCGCCAGCAGTGGTGACCCCAGCTACGAGCAGTACTTC.